This T cell receptor beta chain was recovered during a study of Graves' ophthalmopathy and Graves' hyperthyroidism. A diagnosis was made from clinical symptoms together with serum thyroxine, TRAb, thyroid ultrasound and orbital computed tomography. CDR1 SGHRS and CDR2 YFSETQ come from the germline V gene. V lost 7 bases, J lost 1 base, and 9 bases lay in between. The CDR3 loop spans 13 amino acids. Amplified TCR beta CDR3 regions were obtained using RNA transcripts as template. The first-round RT-PCR employed HTBI primers together with the Qiagen OneStep RT-PCR kit. A multiplex PCR was then performed as the second round. TCRdb redid the calling of the multiplex PCR reads with MiXCR, one entry per CDR3 protein. The top ten hold around 3% of the sample, which has about 660,000 distinct CDR3 sequences, roughly two fifths seen once. Study outcomes and limitations: Classification of ophthalmopathy versus stable hyperthyroidism by a 13-signature model yielded around 90% sensitivity and around 77% specificity.

As to this clonotype: Its target is unknown.

The clonotype was recovered from an adult man with Graves' ophthalmopathy. Sequencing was performed on peripheral blood. V gene TRBV5-1 combines with J gene TRBJ1-3; the D gene is possibly TRBD1 (5 bases). The CDR3 loop is CASATGSGNTIYF. CDR3 DNA: TGCGCCAGCGCTACAGGATCTGGAAACACCATATATTTT.